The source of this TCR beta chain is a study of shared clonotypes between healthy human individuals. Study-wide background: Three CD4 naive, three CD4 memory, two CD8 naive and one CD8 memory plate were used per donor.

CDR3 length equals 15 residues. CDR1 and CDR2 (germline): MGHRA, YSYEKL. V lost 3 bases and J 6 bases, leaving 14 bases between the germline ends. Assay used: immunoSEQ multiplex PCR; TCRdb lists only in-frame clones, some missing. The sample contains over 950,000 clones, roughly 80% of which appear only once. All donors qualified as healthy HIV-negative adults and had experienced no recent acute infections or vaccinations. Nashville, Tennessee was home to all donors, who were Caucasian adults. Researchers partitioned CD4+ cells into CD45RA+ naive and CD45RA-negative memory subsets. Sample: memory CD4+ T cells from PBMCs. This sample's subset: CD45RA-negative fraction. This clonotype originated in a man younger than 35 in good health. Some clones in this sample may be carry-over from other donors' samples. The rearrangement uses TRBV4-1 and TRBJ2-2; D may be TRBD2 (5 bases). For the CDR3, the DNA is TGCGCCAGCAGCCAGGTTCCCCCCGGGGCCGGGGAGCTGTTTTTT. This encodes CASSQVPPGAGELFF.